The TCR beta chain under discussion was sequenced for a study of shared clonotypes between healthy human individuals. In the original workflow: Owing to the provision of junction-only sequences devoid of quality scores by immunoSEQ, filtering differed. Data came from immunoSEQ multiplex PCR; TCRdb stores just in-frame clones and leaves some out. V and J calls and clone size come straight from that table; D and trimming were deduced from the DNA. This sample has around 700,000 clones, with about 91% found just once. The naive CD8 population came from CD45RO-negative cells selected for CCR7, without terminally differentiated effector memory CD45RA+ cells. Whole-study findings and limits: Naive CD4 clonotypes overlapped across a handful of donors at about 5%.

The sample holds one count of this clone. Its target is not known. Germline assignment: CDR1 SEHNR and CDR2 FQNEAQ (reference sequence). Trimming removed 8 bases from V and 3 bases from J; junction bases left unmatched: 7. The CDR3 length is 13 residues. The receptor's source is a man aged 30-40 years in good health. The chain employs TRBV7-9 and TRBJ2-7, with 7 bases that match TRBD1. Sequenced: naive CD8+ T cells sorted from blood. The DNA for the CDR3 is TGTGCCAGCTATGGGGACAGTATCTACGAGCAGTACTTC. This encodes CASYGDSIYEQYF.